The 25 T cell receptor beta chains given below trace back to one sample, sequenced in a study of blood T cell repertoires in COVID-19. Clones were sequenced by immunoSEQ multiplex PCR, and TCRdb holds only the in-frame ones, with some missing. The sample yields around 200,000 clones, approximately 84% seen once. Material for sequencing was peripheral blood. The receptors stem from a man of 80 years or more with acute or convalescent COVID-19.

This clone was detected once. V and J are TRBV6-5 and TRBJ2-5, with 11 bases fitting TRBD2. The trim removed 6 bases at V and 2 bases at J, leaving 2 bases unmatched. The CDR3 runs to 14 residues. CDR1 is MNHEY, CDR2 SVGAGI, per germline. CDR3 region: CASSRLAGQETQYF. The DNA for the CDR3 is TGTGCCAGCAGCAGACTAGCGGGGCAAGAGACCCAGTACTTC.

The chain employs TRBV6-5 and TRBJ2-1, with TRBD2 matching over 10 bases. The CDR3 sequence is 15 residues long. CDR1 and CDR2 (germline): MNHEY, SVGAGI. The V segment lost 2 bases and the J segment 9 bases; nucleotides outside the gene matches: 7. In DNA, the CDR3 is TGTGCCAGCAGTTACGGGGCTAGCGGGAGAGGTGAGCAGTTCTTC. Protein: CASSYGASGRGEQFF.

This chain uses TRBV5-1 with TRBJ2-1, with 7 bases fitting TRBD2. The CDR3 sequence is 15 residues long. The germline gives CDR1 SGHRS, CDR2 YFSETQ. V dropped 4 bases and J dropped 3; count of bases not matched to a gene: 7. The CDR3, as DNA: TGCGCCAGCAGCCCTTCCGGGGGGAACTACAATGAGCAGTTCTTC. This gives the protein CASSPSGGNYNEQFF.

CDR3 sequence (DNA): TGTGCCAGAAGCTTTAAACAGGGGGACTCCGAGCAGTACGTC. Translation gives CARSFKQGDSEQYV. V gene TRBV5-3 combines with J gene TRBJ2-7; 8 bases line up with TRBD1. TRBV5-3 is reported as an ORF; its role is uncertain. Trimming took 2 bases from V and 6 from J; bases not matched to a gene: 7. The CDR3 covers 14 residues.

The V gene is TRBV27, the J gene TRBJ2-6; D is unresolved. The CDR3 has 17 residues. Trimming left V 5 bases short and J 0 bases short, with 14 bases between. Germline lookup yields CDR1 MNHEY and CDR2 SMNVEV (reference sequence). The CDR3 coding sequence is TGTGCCAGCAGTCTTCTCTGGCACAGCTCTGGGGCCAACGTCCTGACTTTC. As protein: CASSLLWHSSGANVLTF.

J is TRBJ1-3 and V is TRBV30; 12 bases are a match to TRBD1. With V trimmed by 4 bases and J by 8 bases, 9 bases remained unmatched. This CDR3 region has 15 residues. Looked up from germline, CDR1 is GTSNPN and CDR2 is SVGIG (reference sequence). The DNA for the CDR3 is TGTGCCTGGAACTCGGGACAGGGGGCGCAGGACACCATATATTTT. Translating it yields CAWNSGQGAQDTIYF.

This clone appeared once. The chain joins TRBV5-1 to TRBJ1-1; D not certain. V lost 4 bases, J lost 1 base, and 11 bases lay in between. Germline assignment: CDR1 SGHRS and CDR2 YFSETQ. This CDR3 spans 14 amino acids. Here the CDR3 DNA reads TGCGCCAGCAGCAACGGAGTGGCGAACACTGAAGCTTTCTTT. Amino acid sequence: CASSNGVANTEAFF.

The rearrangement uses TRBV12-5 and TRBJ2-2, with TRBD1 matching over 11 bases. The CDR3 has 15 residues. From germline, CDR1 is LGHNT and CDR2 FRNRAP. The J segment lost 4 bases and the V segment lost 5 bases, leaving 3 bases of the junction unmatched. The CDR3 sequence is CASGGQGAGTGELFF. CDR3 DNA sequence: TGTGCTAGTGGTGGACAGGGGGCTGGCACCGGGGAGCTGTTTTTT.

The chain employs TRBV15 and TRBJ2-2, with 9 bases aligning to TRBD1. CDR3 length: 17 amino acids. Germline V gene lookup returns CDR1 LNHNV and CDR2 YYDKDF (reference sequence). The J segment lost 5 bases and the V segment lost 6 bases, leaving 13 bases of the junction unmatched. In nucleotides, the CDR3 is TGTGCCACCAGGGCGGGACAGGGACTCCTTGGGACCGGGGAGCTGTTTTTT. Translating it yields CATRAGQGLLGTGELFF. The complete variable domain, with remaining parts taken from reference TRBV15 and TRBJ2-2, reads DAMVIQNPRYQVTQFGKPVTLSCSQTLNHNVMYWYQQKSSQAPKLLFHYYDKDFNNEADTPDNFQSRRPNTSFCFLDIRSPGLGDTAMYLCATRAGQGLLGTGELFFGEGSRLTVL.

V is TRBV4-2 and J is TRBJ2-1, with D possibly matching TRBD2 (5 bases). Germline V CDR1 and CDR2: LGHNA, YNFKEQ. The CDR3 is 17 amino acids. The ends were cut back, 0 bases at V and 0 bases at J, with 12 bases in the middle. CDR3 residues: CASSQDLSGSSYNEQFF. In DNA form, the CDR3 reads TGTGCCAGCAGCCAAGATTTAAGCGGCAGCTCCTACAATGAGCAGTTCTTC.

The CDR3 DNA follows: TGTGCCAGCAGTTTATCGCCCCCACTAGCGGGAGTATTTCGGGAGAGGGACGGGGAGCTGTTTTTT. It encodes CASSLSPPLAGVFRERDGELFF. J is TRBJ2-2 and V is TRBV27, with 11 bases lining up with TRBD2. The germline CDR1 and CDR2 sequences are MNHEY and SMNVEV (reference sequence). The CDR3 extends over 22 amino acids. Unmatched junction bases numbered 22, after V lost 0 bases and J lost 7 bases.

The chain uses TRBV29-1 and TRBJ2-1, with TRBD2 identical over 14 bases. The CDR3 runs to 15 residues. CDR1 is SQVTM and CDR2 is ANQGSEA in the germline V gene. V gave up 7 bases and J gave up 9 bases; unmatched junction bases: 11. The CDR3 DNA sequence: TGCAGCGGGGGGACTAGCGGGAGAAATAGTCGTGAGCAGTTCTTC. Protein: CSGGTSGRNSREQFF.

The genes are TRBV19 and TRBJ1-1, with 9 bases that match TRBD1. This CDR3 is 16 amino acids long. The germline CDR1 and CDR2 sequences are LNHDA and SQIVND (reference sequence). Losses at the gene ends were 5 bases for V and 6 bases for J; bases not matched to a gene: 13. CDR3 in amino acids: CASSFGTGTINSEAFF. CDR3 nucleotides: TGTGCCAGTAGTTTCGGGACAGGGACCATTAACTCTGAAGCTTTCTTT. The variable domain in full, completed from reference TRBV19 and TRBJ1-1, reads DGGITQSPKYLFRKEGQNVTLSCEQNLNHDAMYWYRQDPGQGLRLIYYSQIVNDFQKGDIAEGYSVSREKKESFPLTVTSAQKNPTAFYLCASSFGTGTINSEAFFGQGTRLTVV.

The V gene is TRBV4-2, the J gene TRBJ2-2; the D is unclear. Trimming cost V 3 bases and J 3 bases, with 2 bases left between them. The CDR3 spans 12 residues. Germline V gene lookup returns CDR1 LGHNA and CDR2 YNFKEQ. The CDR3 protein is CASSHDTGELFF. The CDR3 DNA is TGTGCCAGCAGCCACGACACCGGGGAGCTGTTTTTT.

This clone was found once. This chain joins TRBV24-1 and TRBJ1-1, with D maybe TRBD1 (5 bases). This CDR3 is 14 amino acids long. The V gene's germline CDR1 is KGHDR and CDR2 SFDVKD. V was pared by 4 bases and J by 0 bases, with 8 bases between. DNA of the CDR3: TGTGCCACCAGTGAGGGGGGGATGAACACTGAAGCTTTCTTT. Translation gives CATSEGGMNTEAFF.

The J gene is TRBJ1-1, the V gene TRBV11-2, with D unresolved. V was trimmed by 3 bases and J by 0 bases, leaving 8 bases between them. The CDR3 covers 14 residues. CDR1 SGHAT and CDR2 FQNNGV come from the germline V gene. CDR3 coding DNA: TGTGCCAGCAGCTTGGGTAGCTTGAACACTGAAGCTTTCTTT. Encoded protein: CASSLGSLNTEAFF. The whole variable domain, filled in from reference TRBV11-2 and TRBJ1-1, reads EAGVAQSPRYKIIEKRQSVAFWCNPISGHATLYWYQQILGQGPKLLIQFQNNGVVDDSQLPKDRFSAERLKGVDSTLKIQPAKLEDSAVYLCASSLGSLNTEAFFGQGTRLTVV.

V gene TRBV11-3 combines with J gene TRBJ2-2, with 10 bases identical to TRBD1. The germline V gene encodes CDR1 SGHNT and CDR2 YENEEA. Germline trimming cut 5 bases from V and 4 bases from J; bases unmatched to any gene: 1. This CDR3 spans 14 amino acids. The CDR3 region is CASSRTGGTGELFF. CDR3 in DNA: TGTGCCAGCAGCCGGACAGGGGGCACCGGGGAGCTGTTTTTT.

The chain has TRBV6-1 and TRBJ2-7; 7 bases are a match to TRBD2. J lost 7 bases, V lost 0 bases, and 15 bases had no gene match. Germline V gene sequence: CDR1 MNHNS, CDR2 SASEGT. The CDR3 runs 17 residues. DNA of the CDR3: TGTGCCAGCAGTGAAGCTGCTAGCGGCCTATTACTACGGGAGCAGTACGTC. Translated: CASSEAASGLLLREQYV.

This clone is a singleton in its sample. The chain combines TRBV4-1 with TRBJ2-5, with D unclear. V lost 1 base and J 1 base, leaving 13 bases between the germline ends. Germline V gives CDR1 MGHRA, CDR2 YSYEKL. This CDR3 has 16 amino acids. The CDR3 DNA follows: TGCGCCAGCAGCCAAGGGGTTTTTGAGGCCCAAGAGACCCAGTACTTC. Protein product: CASSQGVFEAQETQYF.

The J gene is TRBJ2-2, the V gene TRBV5-1; TRBD2 aligns across 8 bases. CDR3 length equals 16 residues. CDR1 and CDR2 (germline): SGHRS, YFSETQ. V lost 7 bases, J lost 2 bases, and 10 bases stayed unmatched. This chain's CDR3 is CASSGLAAINTGELFF. The CDR3 nucleotides read TGCGCCAGCTCAGGACTAGCAGCAATAAACACCGGGGAGCTGTTTTTT.

In its sample, this clone was seen once. The rearrangement uses TRBV6-2 or TRBV6-3 and TRBJ2-1, with 8 bases fitting TRBD1. Germline V gene sequence: CDR1 MNHEY, CDR2 SVGEGT. V lost 2 bases to trimming and J lost 8 bases; unmatched junction nucleotides: 5. This CDR3 comprises 14 residues. CDR3 nucleotides: TGTGCCAGCAGTTACCCGGACAGGGTTTATGAGCAGTTCTTC. This encodes CASSYPDRVYEQFF.

The J gene is TRBJ1-4, the V gene TRBV4-1; D remains ambiguous. V lost 1 base and J lost 8, with 20 bases in between. CDR3 size: 17 residues. Germline assignment: CDR1 MGHRA and CDR2 YSYEKL. CDR3 amino acids: CASSQAPGFLRREKLFF. The CDR3 region has the DNA TGCGCCAGCAGCCAAGCTCCGGGATTTCTCCGACGGGAAAAACTGTTTTTT.

The J gene is TRBJ2-1, the V gene TRBV18; D gene ambiguous. CDR1 and CDR2 (germline): KGHSH, LQKENI. V was shortened by 1 base and J by 0 bases, with 10 bases between the two germline ends. The CDR3 loop spans 16 amino acids. CDR3 sequence: CASSPLSPGSYNEQFF. For the CDR3, the DNA is TGTGCCAGCTCACCACTGAGCCCGGGCTCCTACAATGAGCAGTTCTTC.

This clone was detected once. V usage is TRBV15 and J usage is TRBJ1-1; D unclear. Trimming left V 1 base short and J 4 bases short, with 16 bases between. The CDR3 is 16 residues long. The germline gives CDR1 LNHNV, CDR2 YYDKDF (reference sequence). The CDR3 loop reads CATSRALTRGSTEAFF. The CDR3 DNA sequence: TGTGCCACCAGCAGAGCCCTCACGCGTGGGAGCACTGAAGCTTTCTTT.

V and J are TRBV30 and TRBJ2-1, with D perhaps matching TRBD2 (5 bases). The CDR3 contains 13 residues. Between the trimmed V and J ends, which lost 8 bases and 4 bases, there was a span of 15 bases. CDR1 is GTSNPN, CDR2 SVGIG, per germline (reference sequence). CDR3 protein: CAGSGTRYNEQFF. Here the CDR3 DNA reads TGTGCCGGGTCGGGAACTAGATACAATGAGCAGTTCTTC.